The rows below give T cell receptor beta chains drawn from one sample of a study. TCRdb reanalysed the 5' RACE reads using MiXCR and keeps one entry per CDR3 protein. Of tens of thousands of distinct CDR3 sequences listed, 25% to 35% are singletons. The sequencing input was memory CD4+ T cells sorted from a lymph node. Receptors originate from a female donor with breast cancer. Each CDR3 is given with its conserved first and last residue. The D gene is left open where the match is weak. For some rows the clone size is stated as once, few or many, or as a class when expanded; others skip it.

size: many; J: TRBJ2-7; D: TRBD2; V: TRBV29-1; CDR3: CSVEDPGGSSYEQYF; DNA: TGCAGCGTTGAAGATCCGGGGGGTAGCTCCTACGAGCAGTACTTC
size: -; J: TRBJ2-4; D: TRBD2; V: TRBV6-1; CDR3: CASTSGFQDIQYF; DNA: TGTGCCAGTACTAGCGGGTTTCAGGACATTCAGTACTTC
size: -; J: TRBJ1-5; D: TRBD1; V: TRBV2; CDR3: CASRRDRLNQPQHF; DNA: TGTGCCAGCAGACGGGACAGGCTAAATCAGCCCCAGCATTTT
size: -; J: TRBJ1-3; D: -; V: TRBV14; CDR3: CASSQGFGNTIYF; DNA: TGTGCCAGCAGCCAAGGGTTCGGAAACACCATATATTTT
size: many; J: TRBJ2-7; D: -; V: TRBV10-3; CDR3: CAISESEVSSYEQYF; DNA: TGTGCCATCAGTGAGTCCGAGGTGAGCTCCTACGAGCAGTACTTC
size: -; J: TRBJ2-7; D: -; V: TRBV20-1; CDR3: CSPNGLTSYEQYF; DNA: TGCAGTCCAAACGGACTGACCTCCTACGAGCAGTACTTC
size: medium-sized; J: TRBJ2-2; D: TRBD1; V: TRBV7-3; CDR3: CASSSGQGLGRAGELFF; DNA: TGTGCCAGCAGCTCGGGACAGGGGCTCGGAAGGGCCGGGGAGCTGTTTTTT
size: -; J: TRBJ2-1; D: -; V: TRBV28; CDR3: CASGRGNEQFF; DNA: TGTGCCAGTGGGAGGGGGAATGAGCAGTTCTTC
size: -; J: TRBJ2-4; D: TRBD2; V: TRBV7-9; CDR3: CASSSYSLADQKNIQYF; DNA: TGTGCCAGCAGCTCCTACTCACTAGCGGACCAAAAAAACATTCAGTACTTC
size: -; J: TRBJ2-1; D: TRBD2; V: TRBV7-2; CDR3: CASSSGRGLAGNEQFF; DNA: TGTGCCAGCAGCTCCGGGAGGGGACTAGCCGGGAATGAGCAGTTCTTC
size: many; J: TRBJ2-2; D: -; V: TRBV7-2; CDR3: CASSSGTTTYTGELFF; DNA: TGTGCCAGCAGCTCCGGGACCACAACGTACACCGGGGAGCTGTTTTTT
size: many; J: TRBJ1-1; D: -; V: TRBV4-1; CDR3: CASSQGTEAFF; DNA: TGCGCCAGCAGCCAGGGCACTGAAGCTTTCTTT
size: -; J: TRBJ2-7; D: TRBD1; V: TRBV29-1; CDR3: CSVEDDDRVSYEQYF; DNA: TGCAGCGTTGAAGATGACGACAGGGTTTCCTACGAGCAGTACTTC
size: -; J: TRBJ2-3; D: -; V: TRBV15; CDR3: CATSRDRYKTDTQYF; DNA: TGTGCCACCAGCAGAGATCGATATAAAACAGATACGCAGTATTTT
size: -; J: TRBJ2-3; D: TRBD1; V: TRBV5-1; CDR3: CASSFAGTGGTDTQYF; DNA: TGCGCCAGCAGCTTTGCCGGGACAGGGGGAACAGATACGCAGTATTTT
size: -; J: TRBJ2-2; D: -; V: TRBV18; CDR3: CASSRDANTGELFF; DNA: TGTGCCAGCTCACGGGATGCGAACACCGGGGAGCTGTTTTTT
size: -; J: TRBJ2-5; D: -; V: TRBV24-1; CDR3: CATSPYEGVETQYF; DNA: TGTGCCACCAGCCCCTACGAGGGGGTCGAGACCCAGTACTTC
size: -; J: TRBJ2-7; D: -; V: TRBV11-2; CDR3: CASSLGVAYSYEQYF; DNA: TGTGCCAGCAGCTTGGGGGTAGCGTACTCCTACGAGCAGTACTTC
size: -; J: TRBJ2-2; D: TRBD1; V: TRBV27; CDR3: CASSEGTGFTGELFF; DNA: TGTGCCAGCAGTGAAGGGACAGGGTTCACCGGGGAGCTGTTTTTT
size: -; J: TRBJ2-7; D: -; V: TRBV20-1; CDR3: CSARWSYEQYF; DNA: TGCAGTGCTAGATGGTCTTACGAGCAGTACTTC
size: many; J: TRBJ2-7; D: -; V: TRBV5-1; CDR3: CASSLSWDNSYEQYF; DNA: TGCGCCAGCAGCTTGAGTTGGGACAACTCCTACGAGCAGTACTTC
size: few; J: TRBJ2-3; D: TRBD2; V: TRBV7-3; CDR3: CASRLAGTTTDTQYF; DNA: TGTGCCAGCAGGCTCGCCGGGACTACCACAGATACGCAGTATTTT
size: few; J: TRBJ2-2; D: -; V: TRBV4-1; CDR3: CASSHAAVQLTGNTGELFF; DNA: TGCGCCAGCAGCCATGCGGCCGTACAGTTGACAGGGAACACCGGGGAGCTGTTTTTT
size: -; J: TRBJ2-3; D: -; V: TRBV4-1; CDR3: CASSPLPAGSDTDTQYF; DNA: TGCGCCAGCAGCCCGCTCCCAGCAGGTTCCGACACAGATACGCAGTATTTT
size: -; J: TRBJ1-2; D: -; V: TRBV29-1; CDR3: CSVATGGDGYTF; DNA: TGCAGCGTAGCTACGGGGGGCGATGGCTACACCTTC
size: -; J: TRBJ2-7; D: TRBD1; V: TRBV7-2; CDR3: CASSPRTGGIYEQYF; DNA: TGTGCCAGCAGCCCCCGGACAGGGGGCATATACGAGCAGTACTTC
size: -; J: TRBJ1-5; D: TRBD1; V: TRBV7-8; CDR3: CASSSRDSLKQPQHF; DNA: TGTGCCAGCAGCTCCCGGGACAGCCTTAAGCAGCCCCAGCATTTT
size: -; J: TRBJ2-1; D: -; V: TRBV20-1; CDR3: CSVRGSNYNEQFF; DNA: TGCAGTGTTAGGGGGAGTAATTACAATGAGCAGTTCTTC
size: few; J: TRBJ2-1; D: -; V: TRBV7-8; CDR3: CASSFRSSYNEQFF; DNA: TGTGCCAGCAGCTTTCGCAGCTCCTACAATGAGCAGTTCTTC
size: -; J: TRBJ2-5; D: TRBD1; V: TRBV15; CDR3: CATSRRGQGALGETQYF; DNA: TGTGCCACCAGCAGGCGGGGACAGGGGGCGCTGGGGGAGACCCAGTACTTC
size: -; J: TRBJ2-7; D: TRBD2; V: TRBV7-2; CDR3: CASSLVGTSGRNEQYF; DNA: TGTGCCAGCAGCTTAGTTGGGACTAGCGGGAGAAACGAGCAGTACTTC
size: -; J: TRBJ2-7; D: -; V: TRBV12-3/TRBV12-4; CDR3: CASSYRVGNMREQYF; DNA: TGTGCCAGCAGTTACCGGGTGGGGAATATGCGGGAGCAGTACTTC
size: once; J: TRBJ1-5; D: -; V: TRBV2; CDR3: CASSERDRNSNQPQHF; DNA: TGTGCCAGCAGTGAGAGAGACAGGAATAGCAATCAGCCCCAGCATTTT
size: -; J: TRBJ2-1; D: -; V: TRBV15; CDR3: CATSSPVASSYNEQFF; DNA: TGTGCCACCAGCAGCCCTGTGGCGAGCTCCTACAATGAGCAGTTCTTC
size: few; J: TRBJ1-3; D: -; V: TRBV20-1; CDR3: CSATPEAFSGNTIYF; DNA: TGCAGTGCAACCCCGGAGGCATTCTCTGGAAACACCATATATTTT
size: -; J: TRBJ1-1; D: -; V: TRBV5-1; CDR3: CASSVVSGSNTEAFF; DNA: TGCGCCAGCAGCGTGGTGTCCGGGTCCAACACTGAAGCTTTCTTT
size: -; J: TRBJ1-2; D: -; V: TRBV6-2/TRBV6-3; CDR3: CTSIPDGTNYGYTF; DNA: TGTACCAGCATCCCGGACGGTACTAACTATGGCTACACCTTC
size: few; J: TRBJ2-7; D: -; V: TRBV6-2/TRBV6-3; CDR3: CASSYQGQRDLQYF; DNA: TGTGCCAGCAGTTATCAGGGACAACGGGACCTTCAGTACTTC
size: few; J: TRBJ1-2; D: -; V: TRBV27; CDR3: CASSFGRNYGYTF; DNA: TGTGCCAGCAGTTTCGGACGGAACTATGGCTACACCTTC
size: few; J: TRBJ1-2; D: TRBD1; V: TRBV7-2; CDR3: CASSFGQVYGYTF; DNA: TGTGCCAGCAGCTTTGGACAGGTCTATGGCTACACCTTC
size: many; J: TRBJ1-1; D: TRBD1; V: TRBV6-5; CDR3: CASSARQGDTEAFF; DNA: TGTGCCAGCAGTGCGAGACAGGGGGACACTGAAGCTTTCTTT
size: few; J: TRBJ1-1; D: -; V: TRBV5-5; CDR3: CASSLIRGAATEAFF; DNA: TGTGCCAGCAGCTTGATAAGGGGGGCGGCCACTGAAGCTTTCTTT
size: few; J: TRBJ2-3; D: TRBD2; V: TRBV20-1; CDR3: CSAMRGGLDTQYF; DNA: TGCAGTGCGATGCGGGGGGGCCTAGATACGCAGTATTTT
size: few; J: TRBJ2-7; D: TRBD2; V: TRBV4-2; CDR3: CASSQLSSGSKYEQYF; DNA: TGTGCCAGCAGCCAACTTTCTAGCGGGAGTAAATACGAGCAGTACTTC
size: -; J: TRBJ2-7; D: -; V: TRBV4-1; CDR3: CAGSQESGLLIEQYF; DNA: TGCGCCGGCAGCCAAGAATCGGGACTCCTAATAGAGCAGTACTTC
size: once; J: TRBJ2-1; D: TRBD1; V: TRBV11-2; CDR3: CASSRDRVVEQFF; DNA: TGTGCCAGCAGCCGGGACAGAGTGGTTGAGCAGTTCTTC
size: -; J: TRBJ2-5; D: TRBD2; V: TRBV4-1; CDR3: CASSQEVTAGGGGTQYF; DNA: TGCGCCAGCAGCCAAGAAGTAACAGCGGGAGGAGGGGGGACCCAGTACTTC
size: -; J: TRBJ1-1; D: -; V: TRBV7-2; CDR3: CASSQQGGTEAFF; DNA: TGTGCCAGCAGCCAACAGGGAGGGACTGAAGCTTTCTTT
size: few; J: TRBJ1-1; D: -; V: TRBV7-9; CDR3: CASSLRGAEAFF; DNA: TGTGCCAGCAGCTTAAGGGGGGCGGAAGCTTTCTTT
size: few; J: TRBJ1-5; D: -; V: TRBV12-3/TRBV12-4; CDR3: CASSLKGNQPQHF; DNA: TGTGCCAGCAGTTTAAAGGGGAATCAGCCCCAGCATTTT
size: -; J: TRBJ2-1; D: -; V: TRBV6-2/TRBV6-3; CDR3: CASRVPAVSYNEQFF; DNA: TGTGCCAGCAGGGTTCCGGCGGTCTCCTACAATGAGCAGTTCTTC
size: -; J: TRBJ1-4; D: -; V: TRBV5-1; CDR3: CASSSYDATNEKLFF; DNA: TGCGCCAGCAGCTCCTACGATGCAACTAATGAAAAACTGTTTTTT